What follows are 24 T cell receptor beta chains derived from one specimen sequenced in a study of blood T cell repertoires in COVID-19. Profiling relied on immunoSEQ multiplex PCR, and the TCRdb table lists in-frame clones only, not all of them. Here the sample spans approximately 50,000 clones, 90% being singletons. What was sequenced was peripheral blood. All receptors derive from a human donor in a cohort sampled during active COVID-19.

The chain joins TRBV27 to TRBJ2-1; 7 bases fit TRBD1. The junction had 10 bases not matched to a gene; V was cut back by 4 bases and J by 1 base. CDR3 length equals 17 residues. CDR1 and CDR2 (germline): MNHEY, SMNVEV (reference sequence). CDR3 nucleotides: TGTGCCAGCAGTTCGCAATCCAGACAGGGATCCTACAATGAGCAGTTCTTC. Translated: CASSSQSRQGSYNEQFF.

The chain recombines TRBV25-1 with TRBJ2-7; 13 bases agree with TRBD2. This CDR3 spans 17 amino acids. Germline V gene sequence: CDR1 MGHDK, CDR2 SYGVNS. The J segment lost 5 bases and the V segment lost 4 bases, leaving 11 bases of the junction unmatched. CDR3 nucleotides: TGTGCCAGCAGTGTCGAGGAAGGGACTAGCGGGACCCACGAGCAGTACTTC. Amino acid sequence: CASSVEEGTSGTHEQYF.

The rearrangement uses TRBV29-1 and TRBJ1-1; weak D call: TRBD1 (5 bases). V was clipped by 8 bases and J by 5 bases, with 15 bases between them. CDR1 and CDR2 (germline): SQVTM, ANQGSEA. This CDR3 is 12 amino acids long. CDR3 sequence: CSSDGGSTEAFF. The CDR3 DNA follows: TGCAGCTCCGACGGGGGGTCTACTGAAGCTTTCTTT.

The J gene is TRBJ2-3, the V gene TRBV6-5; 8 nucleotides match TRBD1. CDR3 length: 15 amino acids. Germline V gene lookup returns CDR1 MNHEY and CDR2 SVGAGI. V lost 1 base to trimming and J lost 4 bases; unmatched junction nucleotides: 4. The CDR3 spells CASSYFRTGSDTQYF. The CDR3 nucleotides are TGTGCCAGCAGTTACTTTAGGACAGGGTCAGATACGCAGTATTTT.

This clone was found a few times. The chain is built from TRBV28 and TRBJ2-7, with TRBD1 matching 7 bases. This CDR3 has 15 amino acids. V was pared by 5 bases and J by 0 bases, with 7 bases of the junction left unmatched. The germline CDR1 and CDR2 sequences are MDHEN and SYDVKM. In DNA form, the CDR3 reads TGTGCCAGCAGTCCCCAGACAGGGTTCTCCTACGAGCAGTACTTC. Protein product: CASSPQTGFSYEQYF.

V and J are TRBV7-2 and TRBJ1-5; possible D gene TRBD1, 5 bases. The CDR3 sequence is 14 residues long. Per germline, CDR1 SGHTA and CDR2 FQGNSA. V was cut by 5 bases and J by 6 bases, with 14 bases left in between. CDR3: CASSPAGWGQPQHF. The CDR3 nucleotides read TGTGCCAGCAGCCCGGCAGGGTGGGGTCAGCCCCAGCATTTT.

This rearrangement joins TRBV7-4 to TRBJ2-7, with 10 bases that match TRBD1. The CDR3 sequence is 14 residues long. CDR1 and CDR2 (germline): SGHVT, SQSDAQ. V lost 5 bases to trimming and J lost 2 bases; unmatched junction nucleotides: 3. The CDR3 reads CASSAGQGAYEQYV. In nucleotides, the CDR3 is TGTGCCAGCAGCGCCGGACAGGGGGCCTACGAGCAGTACGTC.

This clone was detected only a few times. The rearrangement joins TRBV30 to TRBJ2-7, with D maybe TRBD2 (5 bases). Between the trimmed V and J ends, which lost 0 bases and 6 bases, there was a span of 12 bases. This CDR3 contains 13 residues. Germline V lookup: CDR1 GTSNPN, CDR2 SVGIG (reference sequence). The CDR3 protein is CAWSVRSVSEQYF. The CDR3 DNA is TGTGCCTGGAGTGTACGTAGCGTGAGCGAGCAGTACTTC.

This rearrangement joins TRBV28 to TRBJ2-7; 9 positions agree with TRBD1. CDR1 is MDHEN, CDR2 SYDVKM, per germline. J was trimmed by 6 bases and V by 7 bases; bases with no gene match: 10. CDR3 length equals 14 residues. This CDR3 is CASTADRGWVEQYF. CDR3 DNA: TGTGCCAGCACCGCGGACAGGGGATGGGTCGAGCAGTACTTC.

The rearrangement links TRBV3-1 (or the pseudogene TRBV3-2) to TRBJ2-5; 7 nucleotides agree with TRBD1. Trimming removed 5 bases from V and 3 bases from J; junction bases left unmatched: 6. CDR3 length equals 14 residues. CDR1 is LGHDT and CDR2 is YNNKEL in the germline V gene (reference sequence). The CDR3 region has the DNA TGTGCCAGCAGCTTGAACAGGGGTGAAGAGACCCAGTACTTC. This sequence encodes CASSLNRGEETQYF.

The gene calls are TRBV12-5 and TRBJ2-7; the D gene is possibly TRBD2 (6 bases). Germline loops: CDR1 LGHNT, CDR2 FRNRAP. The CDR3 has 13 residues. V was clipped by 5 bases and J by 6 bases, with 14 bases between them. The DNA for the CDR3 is TGTGCTAGTGGTCCCGGGACTCCAGCCGAGCAGTACTTC. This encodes CASGPGTPAEQYF. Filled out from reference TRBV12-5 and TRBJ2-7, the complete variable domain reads DARVTQTPRHKVTEMGQEVTMRCQPILGHNTVFWYRQTMMQGLELLAYFRNRAPLDDSGMPKDRFSAEMPDATLATLKIQPSEPRDSAVYFCASGPGTPAEQYFGPGTRLTVT.

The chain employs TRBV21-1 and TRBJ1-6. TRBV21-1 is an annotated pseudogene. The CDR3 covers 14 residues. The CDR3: CASRTKADNSPLHF. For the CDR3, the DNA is TGTGCCAGCAGAACCAAGGCGGATAATTCACCCCTCCACTTT.

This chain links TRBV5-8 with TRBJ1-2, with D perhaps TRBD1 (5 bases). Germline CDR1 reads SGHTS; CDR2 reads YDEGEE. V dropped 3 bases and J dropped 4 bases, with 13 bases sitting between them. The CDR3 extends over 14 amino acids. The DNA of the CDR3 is TGTGCCAGCAGCTCGGGGGGGGTCTTCTATGGCTACACCTTC. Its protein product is CASSSGGVFYGYTF.

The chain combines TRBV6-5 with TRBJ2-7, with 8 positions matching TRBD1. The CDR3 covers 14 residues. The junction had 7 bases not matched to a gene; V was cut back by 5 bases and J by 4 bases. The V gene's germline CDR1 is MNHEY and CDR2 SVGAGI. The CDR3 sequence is CASSTRQGRYEQYF. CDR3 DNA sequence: TGTGCCAGCAGTACCCGACAGGGGCGGTACGAGCAGTACTTC.

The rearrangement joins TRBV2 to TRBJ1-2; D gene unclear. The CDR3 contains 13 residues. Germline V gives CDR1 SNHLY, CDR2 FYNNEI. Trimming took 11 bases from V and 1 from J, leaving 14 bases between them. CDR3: CAGITEYNYGYTF. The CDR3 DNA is TGTGCCGGAATAACGGAGTATAACTATGGCTACACCTTC.

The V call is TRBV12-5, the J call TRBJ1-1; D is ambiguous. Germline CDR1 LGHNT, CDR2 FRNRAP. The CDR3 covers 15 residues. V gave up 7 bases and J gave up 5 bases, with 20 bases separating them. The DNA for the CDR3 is TGTGCTAGTGCATTCCGACATCCGGGAGGGACTGAAGCTTTCTTT. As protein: CASAFRHPGGTEAFF.

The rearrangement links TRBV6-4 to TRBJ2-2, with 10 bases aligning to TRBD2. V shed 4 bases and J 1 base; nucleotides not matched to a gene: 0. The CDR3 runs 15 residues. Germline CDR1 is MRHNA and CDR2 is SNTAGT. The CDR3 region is CASSGTSGNTGELFF. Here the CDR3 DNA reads TGTGCCAGCAGTGGGACTAGCGGGAACACCGGGGAGCTGTTTTTT.

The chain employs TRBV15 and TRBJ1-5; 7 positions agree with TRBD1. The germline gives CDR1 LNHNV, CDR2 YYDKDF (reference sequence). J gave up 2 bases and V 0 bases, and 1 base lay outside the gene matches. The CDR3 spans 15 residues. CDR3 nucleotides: TGTGCCACCAGCAGAGATGGACAGGGCAATCAGCCCCAGCATTTT. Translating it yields CATSRDGQGNQPQHF.

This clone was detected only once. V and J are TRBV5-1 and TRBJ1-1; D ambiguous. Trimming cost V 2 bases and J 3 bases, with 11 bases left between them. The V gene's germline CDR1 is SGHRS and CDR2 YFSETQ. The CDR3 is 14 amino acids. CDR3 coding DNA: TGCGCCAGCAGCTTTAGTGGTGTTGACACTGAAGCTTTCTTT. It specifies CASSFSGVDTEAFF.

The CDR3 DNA reads TGTGCCAGCAGTTACCCCGCAGGCACCCAAGAGACCCAGTACTTC. This sequence encodes CASSYPAGTQETQYF. V is TRBV6-2 or TRBV6-3 and J is TRBJ2-5, with D unclear. The CDR3 runs to 15 residues. Germline V lookup: CDR1 MNHEY, CDR2 SVGEGT. V was pared by 2 bases and J by 1 base, with 11 bases between.

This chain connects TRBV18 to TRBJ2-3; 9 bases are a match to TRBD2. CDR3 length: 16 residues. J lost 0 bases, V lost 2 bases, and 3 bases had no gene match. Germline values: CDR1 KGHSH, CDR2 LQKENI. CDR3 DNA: TGTGCCAGCTCACCAACTAGCGGGCGTAGCACAGATACGCAGTATTTT. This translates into CASSPTSGRSTDTQYF.

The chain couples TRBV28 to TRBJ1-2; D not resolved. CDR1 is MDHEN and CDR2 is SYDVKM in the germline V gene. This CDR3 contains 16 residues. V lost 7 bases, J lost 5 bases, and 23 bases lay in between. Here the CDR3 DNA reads TGTGCCAGCATTCCTGGTTCTTTCTCACTCCTATATGGCTACACCTTC. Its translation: CASIPGSFSLLYGYTF.

The CDR3 loop reads CASSLSGESSQPQHF. The CDR3 DNA reads TGTGCCAGCAGCCTATCGGGGGAATCGAGTCAGCCCCAGCATTTT. The V and J genes are TRBV6-5 and TRBJ1-5; a weak D match, TRBD1 (5 bases). The V gene lost 6 bases and the J gene lost 6 bases, with 18 bases spanning the gap. This CDR3 comprises 15 residues. Germline CDR1 and CDR2: MNHEY and SVGAGI.

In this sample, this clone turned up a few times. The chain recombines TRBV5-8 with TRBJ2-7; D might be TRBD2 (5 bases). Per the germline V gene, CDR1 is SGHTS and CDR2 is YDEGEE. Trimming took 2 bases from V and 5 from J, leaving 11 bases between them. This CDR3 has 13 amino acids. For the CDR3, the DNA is TGTGCCAGCAGCTTAGCCCCGGAGGACGAGCAGTACTTC. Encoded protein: CASSLAPEDEQYF.